Sequencing of this TCR beta chain was carried out in a study of T cells after yellow fever vaccination. Overall study results and limits: Post-booster reappearance was seen for most primary-vaccination clones (roughly 96% CD4, around 90% CD8).

Points on this clonotype: Its antigen is not identified.

Germline-derived CDR1 and CDR2 are SGHTA and FQGNSA. With 3 bases removed from V and 2 bases from J, the gap between germline ends came to 9 bases. This CDR3 has 14 residues. Researchers made TCR cDNA using 5'RACE template switching, and this step added a universal primer site and UMIs. TCRdb independently ran MiXCR on the 5' RACE reads; one entry per CDR3 protein. The sample records about 260,000 distinct CDR3 sequences, around 5.3% being singletons. The clonotype was recovered from a man aged 18 to 30 who received the YFV17D yellow fever vaccine. The specimen was CD4+ T cells sorted from PBMCs, collected on the day of the yellow fever booster vaccination. The V and J genes are TRBV7-2 and TRBJ2-3; D may be TRBD1 or TRBD2 (5 bases each). CDR3 loop: CASSFWGITDTQYF. CDR3 bases: TGTGCCAGCAGCTTTTGGGGGATCACAGATACGCAGTATTTT.